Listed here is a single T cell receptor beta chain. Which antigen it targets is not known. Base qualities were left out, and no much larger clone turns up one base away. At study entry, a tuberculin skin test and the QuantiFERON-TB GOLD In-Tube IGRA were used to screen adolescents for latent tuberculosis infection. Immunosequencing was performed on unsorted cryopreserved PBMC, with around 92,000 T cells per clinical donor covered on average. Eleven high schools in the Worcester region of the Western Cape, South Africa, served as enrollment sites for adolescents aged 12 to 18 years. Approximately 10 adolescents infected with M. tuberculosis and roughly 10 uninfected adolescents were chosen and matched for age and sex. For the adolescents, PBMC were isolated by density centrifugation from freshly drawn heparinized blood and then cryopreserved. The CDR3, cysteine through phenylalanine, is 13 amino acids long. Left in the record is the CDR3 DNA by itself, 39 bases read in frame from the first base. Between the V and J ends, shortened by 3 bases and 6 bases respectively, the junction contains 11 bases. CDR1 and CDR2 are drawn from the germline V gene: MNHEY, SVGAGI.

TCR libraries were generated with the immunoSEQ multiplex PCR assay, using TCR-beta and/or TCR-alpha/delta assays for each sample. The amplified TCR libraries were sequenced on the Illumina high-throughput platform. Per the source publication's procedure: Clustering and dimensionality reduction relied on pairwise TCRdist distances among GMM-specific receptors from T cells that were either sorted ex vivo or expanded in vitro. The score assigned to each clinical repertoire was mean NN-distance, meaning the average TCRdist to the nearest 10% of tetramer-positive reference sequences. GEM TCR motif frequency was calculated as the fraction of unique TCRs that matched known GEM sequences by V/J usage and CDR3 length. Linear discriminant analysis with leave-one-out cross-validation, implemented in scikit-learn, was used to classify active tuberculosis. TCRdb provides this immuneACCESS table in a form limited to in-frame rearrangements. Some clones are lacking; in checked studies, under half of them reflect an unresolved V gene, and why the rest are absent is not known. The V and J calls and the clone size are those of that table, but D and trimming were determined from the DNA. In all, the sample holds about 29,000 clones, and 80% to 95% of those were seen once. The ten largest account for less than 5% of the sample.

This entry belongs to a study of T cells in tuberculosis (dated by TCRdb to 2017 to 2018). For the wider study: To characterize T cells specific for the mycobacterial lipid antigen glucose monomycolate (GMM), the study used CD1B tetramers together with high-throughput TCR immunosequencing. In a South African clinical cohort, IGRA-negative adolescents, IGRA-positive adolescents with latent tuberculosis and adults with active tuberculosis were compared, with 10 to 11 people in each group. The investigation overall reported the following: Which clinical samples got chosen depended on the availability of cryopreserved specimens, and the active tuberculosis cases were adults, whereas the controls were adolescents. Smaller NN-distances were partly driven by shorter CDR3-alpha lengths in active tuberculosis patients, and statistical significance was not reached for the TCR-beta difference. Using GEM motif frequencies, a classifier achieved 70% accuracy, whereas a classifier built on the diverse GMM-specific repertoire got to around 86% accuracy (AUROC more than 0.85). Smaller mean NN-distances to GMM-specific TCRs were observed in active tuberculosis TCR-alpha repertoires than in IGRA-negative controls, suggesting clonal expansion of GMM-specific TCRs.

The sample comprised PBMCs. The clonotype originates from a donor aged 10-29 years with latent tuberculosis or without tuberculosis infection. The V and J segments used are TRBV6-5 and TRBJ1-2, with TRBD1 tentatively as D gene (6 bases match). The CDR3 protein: CASSYQGNNGYTF. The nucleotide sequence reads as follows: TGTGCCAGCAGTTATCAGGGGAATAATGGCTACACCTTC.